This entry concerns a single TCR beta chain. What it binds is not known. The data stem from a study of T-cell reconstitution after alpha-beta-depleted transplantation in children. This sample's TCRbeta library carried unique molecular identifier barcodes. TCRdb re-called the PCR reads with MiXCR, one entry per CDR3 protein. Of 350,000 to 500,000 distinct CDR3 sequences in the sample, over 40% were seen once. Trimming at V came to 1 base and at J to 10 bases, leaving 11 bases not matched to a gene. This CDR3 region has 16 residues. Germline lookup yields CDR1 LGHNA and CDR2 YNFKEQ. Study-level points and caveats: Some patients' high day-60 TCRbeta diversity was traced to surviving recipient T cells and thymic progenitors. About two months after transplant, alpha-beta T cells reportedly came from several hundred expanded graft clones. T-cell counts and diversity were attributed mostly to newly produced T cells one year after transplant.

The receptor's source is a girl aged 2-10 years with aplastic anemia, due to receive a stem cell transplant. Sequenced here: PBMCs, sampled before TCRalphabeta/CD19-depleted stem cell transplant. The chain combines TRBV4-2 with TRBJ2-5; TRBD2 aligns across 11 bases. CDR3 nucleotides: TGTGCCAGCAGCCAAGTTAGCGGGGGGGCCGGTGGCGGCCAGTACTTC. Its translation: CASSQVSGGAGGGQYF.